The rows below give T cell receptor beta chains drawn from one sample of a study of blood T cell repertoires in COVID-19. TCRdb's copy holds only in-frame clones and misses some; the assay was immunoSEQ multiplex PCR. The repertoire includes 250,000 or so clones, roughly four fifths of them detected once, and 1.5% to 2% sits in the top ten. What was sequenced was PBMCs or T cells enriched from blood (not recorded which). These receptors were collected from a man between 60 and 75 years old who had recovered from COVID-19. The CDR3 runs from the conserved cysteine through the conserved F or W. Fields, in order: D gene, clone size, V gene, J gene, CDR3 length, CDR3 DNA, CDR3 protein. The D gene is left open where the match is weak. Clone size is stated in some rows and not others, as once, few, many or a class when expanded.

TRBD1	.	TRBV5-5	TRBJ1-2	16	TGTGCCAGCAGCTTGGAGTTACAGGGGGTTAACTATGGCTACACCTTC	CASSLELQGVNYGYTF
.	.	TRBV7-2	TRBJ1-2	15	TGTGCCAGCAGCTTAGCGGGGGGATTTGGGTATGGCTACACCTTC	CASSLAGGFGYGYTF
TRBD1	.	TRBV18	TRBJ2-7	14	TGTGCCAGCTCGACGGGACAGGACGCCTACGAGCAGTACTTC	CASSTGQDAYEQYF
.	.	TRBV7-2	TRBJ2-5	14	TGTGCCAGCAGTTCGGGCAGGGGCCGAGAGACCCAGTACTTC	CASSSGRGRETQYF
TRBD1	once	TRBV6-2/TRBV6-3	TRBJ2-7	15	TGTGCCAGCAGTGGGCCCGGGACAGGATCCTACGAGCAGTACTTC	CASSGPGTGSYEQYF
TRBD1	.	TRBV6-6	TRBJ1-5	16	TGTGCCAGCATCCAGAGGGGACAGGGGTCGAATCAGCCCCAGCATTTT	CASIQRGQGSNQPQHF
TRBD1	.	TRBV5-1	TRBJ2-1	15	TGCGCCAGCAGCTCCCGGGACAGGGCCTACAATGAGCAGTTCTTC	CASSSRDRAYNEQFF
.	.	TRBV11-2	TRBJ2-7	12	TGTGCCAGCAGCTTCGACAGCTACGAGCAGTACTTC	CASSFDSYEQYF
.	.	TRBV7-9	TRBJ1-2	15	TGTGCCAGCAGCTCGGACAGTACTTTCCGTTATGGCTACACCTTC	CASSSDSTFRYGYTF
TRBD1	.	TRBV20-1	TRBJ1-2	13	TGCAGTGCTAGTGGGACAGGGGGAGGAGGCTACACCTTC	CSASGTGGGGYTF
TRBD2	.	TRBV24-1	TRBJ2-5	17	TGTGCCACCAGTGAACCATCATCGGGGGGGTACCAAGAGACCCAGTACTTC	CATSEPSSGGYQETQYF
.	.	TRBV6-5	TRBJ2-4	13	TGTGCCAGCAAGGGACTAGCCAAAAACATTCAGTACTTC	CASKGLAKNIQYF
.	.	TRBV3-1/TRBV3-2	TRBJ2-4	13	TGTGCCAGCAGCCGAGCAGGGGACCCCATTCAGTACTTC	CASSRAGDPIQYF
.	.	TRBV19	TRBJ2-3	13	TGTGCCAGCTCCCGGCCAGGGGCAGATACGCAGTATTTT	CASSRPGADTQYF
TRBD1	few	TRBV6-5	TRBJ1-5	15	TGTGCCAGCAGCCGGGACAGGGATAGCAATCAGCCCCAGCATTTT	CASSRDRDSNQPQHF
.	.	TRBV5-6	TRBJ1-2	16	TGTGCCAGCAGCACCCCGGAAGGGGCGATGTTCTATGGCTACACCTTC	CASSTPEGAMFYGYTF
TRBD1	.	TRBV29-1	TRBJ1-1	13	TGCAGCGTTCGACAGGGTTCCGACACTGAAGCTTTCTTT	CSVRQGSDTEAFF
TRBD1	.	TRBV6-5	TRBJ1-5	14	TGTGCCAGCAGACCTACAGGGGGCAATCAGCCCCAGCATTTT	CASRPTGGNQPQHF
TRBD2	.	TRBV30	TRBJ2-1	14	TGTGCCTGGACTAGCGGGGTGTCCTACAATGAGCAGTTCTTC	CAWTSGVSYNEQFF
TRBD1	.	TRBV5-5	TRBJ2-7	16	TGTGCCAGCAGCTTGGAGACAACAGGGGTCTCCTACGAGCAGTACTTC	CASSLETTGVSYEQYF
TRBD2	.	TRBV27	TRBJ2-7	16	TGTGCCAGCAGTTTATACCCCCTAGCGGGAGGCTACGAGCAGTACTTC	CASSLYPLAGGYEQYF
TRBD2	.	TRBV18	TRBJ2-3	16	TGTGCCAGCTCACCAAACGCGGGGGGAAGCACAGATACGCAGTATTTT	CASSPNAGGSTDTQYF
TRBD1	.	TRBV11-2	TRBJ1-2	15	TGTGCCAGCAGCTACCGAGAGACAGGGGTCTATGGCTACACCTTC	CASSYRETGVYGYTF
.	.	TRBV3-1/TRBV3-2	TRBJ2-7	16	TGTGCCAGCAGCCAAGATCATGGGGCACCGAATCGGGAGCAGTACTTC	CASSQDHGAPNREQYF
.	.	TRBV7-2	TRBJ1-6	15	TGTGCCAGCAGCTTAGTCGGCAGGGCCGATTCACCCCTCCACTTT	CASSLVGRADSPLHF
TRBD1	.	TRBV19	TRBJ1-6	17	TGTGCCAGTAGAGGACCCTACCTACAGGGGGATAATTCACCCCTCCACTTT	CASRGPYLQGDNSPLHF
.	.	TRBV4-3	TRBJ1-2	11	TGCGCCAGCAGCCAAGGGAGGGGCTACACCTTC	CASSQGRGYTF
TRBD1	.	TRBV18	TRBJ1-2	16	TGTGCCAGCTCACCATACGGCGCAGGGGGAAACTATGGCTACACCTTC	CASSPYGAGGNYGYTF
TRBD1	.	TRBV27	TRBJ2-7	15	TGTGCCAGCAGTTCGGGGACAGGGCCCGCCTACGAGCAGTACTTC	CASSSGTGPAYEQYF